The 4 T cell receptor beta chains in this list originate from one sample, sequenced in a study of T cell clonality in common variable immunodeficiency. Study findings and constraints: Fewer deletions and N-nucleotide insertions were reportedly seen in common variable immunodeficiency TCR beta sequences.

Data came from immunoSEQ multiplex PCR; TCRdb stores just in-frame clones and leaves some out. The data show about 42,000 clones, none appearing only once, with about 6.3% held by the ten largest. No antigens are known for them. The source material was peripheral blood mononuclear cells. The origin of the receptors is a human donor with common variable immunodeficiency.

This clone appeared a few times. The observed sequence ends 3 residues before the CDR3 terminus, with the missing tail filled in from the germline J gene. The rearrangement links TRBV11-2 to TRBJ1-6, with a weak D call TRBD1 (5 bases). The CDR3 is made up of 15 amino acids. V lost 0 bases and J 10 bases, leaving 13 bases between the germline ends. CDR1 is SGHAT and CDR2 is FQNNGV in the germline V gene. CDR3 protein: CASSLDAGRSSPLHF. The CDR3 DNA, read in part, is TGTGCCAGCAGCTTAGATGCAGGGAGATCCTCACCC.

As to this clone: Sequencing ends 3 residues short of the CDR3 end; the germline J gene provides the rest. The chain couples TRBV6-2 or TRBV6-3 to TRBJ1-1; D is perhaps TRBD1 (6 bases). Per germline, CDR1 MNHEY and CDR2 SVGEGT. This CDR3 is 17 amino acids long. Trimming took off 6 bases at V and 1 base at J, with 21 bases between the two ends. The CDR3 loop is CASRLGGLGWGNTEAFF. The part of the CDR3 DNA that was read is TGTGCCAGCAGACTGGGGGGGCTTGGTTGGGGGAACACTGAA.

In this sample, this clone turned up many times. The observed sequence ends 3 residues before the CDR3 terminus, with the missing tail filled in from the germline J gene. The chain links TRBV5-1 to TRBJ2-7, with D maybe TRBD1 (7 bases). With 3 bases removed from V and 6 bases from J, the gap between germline ends came to 28 bases. Per germline, CDR1 SGHRS and CDR2 YFSETQ. CDR3 size: 18 residues. This CDR3 is CASSSGGLSGADQVEQYF. The sequenced part of the CDR3 DNA is TGCGCCAGCAGCTCAGGGGGGCTATCGGGAGCCGACCAGGTCGAG.

In regard to this clone: Read data end 3 residues before the CDR3 end; the end is taken from the germline J gene. The rearrangement joins TRBV18 to TRBJ1-4; the match to TRBD1 covers 8 bases. This CDR3 is built from 14 residues. The V gene's germline CDR1 is KGHSH and CDR2 LQKENI. V lost 3 bases to trimming and J lost 6 bases; unmatched junction nucleotides: 3. The CDR3 sequence is CASSPQGADEKLFF. CDR3 bases read: TGTGCCAGCTCACCCCAGGGGGCGGATGAAAAA.